The 16 T cell receptor beta chains given below trace back to one sample, sequenced in a study of CD8+ T cells in alopecia areata. Following extraction, RNA underwent reverse transcription to cDNA, which served as the sequencing template. Data came from immunoSEQ multiplex PCR; TCRdb stores just in-frame clones and leaves some out. The sample includes around 180,000 clones, 60% seen only once; the top ten take approximately 1%. Treatment: oral pan-JAK inhibitor, 5-10 mg twice daily. This sample comprised CD4+ T cells sorted from blood, obtained at week 24, from a patient treated with tofacitinib. These receptors all come from a human donor with alopecia areata.

The chain links TRBV27 to TRBJ2-5; D is uncertain. Germline V gene lookup returns CDR1 MNHEY and CDR2 SMNVEV (reference sequence). Trimming took 3 bases from V and 5 from J, leaving 16 bases between them. This CDR3 has 15 residues. The CDR3 DNA is TGTGCCAGCAGTTTCGTGGGATTTGAACAGGAGACCCAGTACTTC. Translated, it gives CASSFVGFEQETQYF.

The chain is built from TRBV29-1 and TRBJ1-2; possibly TRBD1 for D (5 bases). The CDR3 length is 18 residues. CDR1 is SQVTM, CDR2 ANQGSEA, per germline. V was trimmed by 5 bases and J by 8 bases, leaving 33 bases between them. The CDR3 loop reads CSVLEPPELGGEGWGYTF. Here the CDR3 DNA reads TGCAGCGTTTTGGAACCGCCTGAGCTGGGGGGTGAGGGATGGGGCTACACCTTC.

This chain connects TRBV4-2 to TRBJ2-3; TRBD2 is a possible D gene (7 bases). With 0 bases removed from V and 6 bases from J, the gap between germline ends came to 16 bases. Per germline, CDR1 LGHNA and CDR2 YNFKEQ. The CDR3 totals 16 residues. The CDR3 is CASSQELRGGVDTQYF. For the CDR3, the DNA is TGTGCCAGCAGCCAAGAGTTGAGGGGGGGCGTGGATACGCAGTATTTT.

This clone appeared a few times. J is TRBJ2-7 and V is TRBV19, with D perhaps matching TRBD1 (6 bases). Trimming removed 9 bases from V and 3 bases from J, with 18 bases in between. CDR1 is LNHDA and CDR2 is SQIVND in the germline V gene (reference sequence). The CDR3 runs 14 residues. DNA for the CDR3: TGTGCCAGCACGGACCAGACAGGAGGCTACGAGCAGTACTTC. Its translation: CASTDQTGGYEQYF.

The chain has TRBV15 and TRBJ2-1; D possibly corresponds to TRBD2 (5 bases). There are 17 residues in the CDR3. Trimming removed 0 bases from V and 0 bases from J, with 12 bases in between. Germline lookup yields CDR1 LNHNV and CDR2 YYDKDF (reference sequence). CDR3 sequence (DNA): TGTGCCACCAGCAGAGATCGGGGAGCTGGCTCCTACAATGAGCAGTTCTTC. This gives the protein CATSRDRGAGSYNEQFF.

The chain joins TRBV6-1 to TRBJ1-5; the match to TRBD1 covers 8 bases. Unmatched junction bases numbered 11, after V lost 2 bases and J lost 2 bases. The CDR3 is made up of 18 amino acids. Per germline, CDR1 MNHNS and CDR2 SASEGT. CDR3 protein: CASSEPRQGSYGNQPQHF. The CDR3 region has the DNA TGTGCCAGCAGTGAACCCCGACAGGGGTCCTACGGCAATCAGCCCCAGCATTTT.

This chain joins TRBV19 and TRBJ2-7; D might be TRBD2 (7 bases). Trimming removed 8 bases from V and 7 bases from J, with 21 bases in between. The CDR3 consists of 14 residues. Germline V CDR1 and CDR2: LNHDA, SQIVND (reference sequence). CDR3 in amino acids: CASSKGGSAGEQYF. The CDR3 region has the DNA TGTGCCAGTTCTAAGGGGGGGTCCGCCGGAGAGCAGTACTTC.

The chain combines TRBV9 with TRBJ1-4, with 7 bases identical to TRBD1. The ends lost 1 base at V and 7 bases at J; junction bases unmatched: 7. This CDR3 is built from 15 residues. Germline V gene data show CDR1 as SGDLS and CDR2 as YYNGEE. CDR3 DNA: TGTGCCAGCAGCGTAAATGGACAGGTCGGTGAAAAACTGTTTTTT. Translating it yields CASSVNGQVGEKLFF. The full variable domain, with the rest looked up from reference TRBV9 and TRBJ1-4, is DSGVTQTPKHLITATGQRVTLRCSPRSGDLSVYWYQQSLDQGLQFLIQYYNGEERAKGNILERFSAQQFPDLHSELNLSSLELGDSALYFCASSVNGQVGEKLFFGSGTQLSVL.

The chain employs TRBV2 and TRBJ1-2; D is perhaps TRBD1 (5 bases). Germline CDR1 SNHLY, CDR2 FYNNEI. The CDR3 extends over 13 amino acids. Trimming removed 4 bases at V and 1 base at J, with 7 bases between. For the CDR3, the DNA is TGTGCCAGCAGTGGACAGCGTAACTATGGCTACACCTTC. Translated, it gives CASSGQRNYGYTF.

This clone was counted a few times. The rearrangement uses TRBV10-3 and TRBJ2-1, with a weak D call TRBD1 (6 bases). Germline V gene lookup returns CDR1 ENHRY and CDR2 SYGVKD. Trimming took 2 bases from V and 5 from J, leaving 10 bases between them. This CDR3 spans 14 amino acids. The chain's CDR3 is CAISERTGHNEQFF. As DNA, the CDR3 is TGTGCCATCAGTGAGAGAACAGGGCACAATGAGCAGTTCTTC.

V usage is TRBV29-1 and J usage is TRBJ1-4; D gene unclear. Germline CDR1 reads SQVTM; CDR2 reads ANQGSEA. This CDR3 is built from 11 residues. Trimming cost V 4 bases and J 10 bases, with 10 bases left between them. As DNA, the CDR3 is TGCAGCGTTGTTAAGCGGGGAAAACTGTTTTTT. Its protein product is CSVVKRGKLFF.

The V call is TRBV27, the J call TRBJ2-7, with unresolved D. This CDR3 is built from 13 residues. V lost 5 bases and J lost 3, with 11 bases in between. Germline V CDR1 and CDR2: MNHEY, SMNVEV (reference sequence). CDR3 in amino acids: CASSVSADYEQYF. CDR3 coding DNA: TGTGCCAGCAGTGTCTCTGCCGACTACGAGCAGTACTTC.

This chain links TRBV29-1 with TRBJ2-6; 7 bases map to TRBD1. Germline assignment: CDR1 SQVTM and CDR2 ANQGSEA. V lost 4 bases, J lost 0 bases, and 3 bases stayed unmatched. The length of the CDR3 is 15 residues. The CDR3 DNA is TGCAGCGTTGGAGGGACAGCCTCTGGGGCCAACGTCCTGACTTTC. Translating gives CSVGGTASGANVLTF.

The chain links TRBV5-4 to TRBJ2-7, with 10 bases aligning to TRBD1. This CDR3 comprises 15 residues. Trimming at V came to 0 bases and at J to 1 base, leaving 1 base not matched to a gene. Germline V CDR1 and CDR2: SGHNT, YYREEE (reference sequence). DNA of the CDR3: TGTGCCAGCAGCTTGGTGGGACAGGGGTCCTACGAGCAGTACTTC. Its protein is CASSLVGQGSYEQYF.

V gene TRBV2 combines with J gene TRBJ2-3, with 9 bases identical to TRBD1. V shed 4 bases, J shed 4 bases, and the junction held 9 bases outside the gene matches. Per germline, CDR1 SNHLY and CDR2 FYNNEI. The CDR3 runs to 16 residues. In DNA form, the CDR3 reads TGTGCCAGCAGTGCCCCGGGACAGGGTATTGCAGATACGCAGTATTTT. Translated: CASSAPGQGIADTQYF. The full variable domain, with the rest looked up from reference TRBV2 and TRBJ2-3, is EPEVTQTPSHQVTQMGQEVILRCVPISNHLYFYWYRQILGQKVEFLVSFYNNEISEKSEIFDDQFSVERPDGSNFTLKIRSTKLEDSAMYFCASSAPGQGIADTQYFGPGTRLTVL.

This clone has a handful of counts. The chain carries TRBV7-2 and TRBJ2-1; the D gene could be TRBD1 or TRBD2 (6 bases each). Germline CDR1 reads SGHTA; CDR2 reads FQGNSA. V gave up 5 bases and J gave up 5 bases, with 25 bases separating them. CDR3 size: 18 residues. CDR3 loop: CASSPDPGATLTNNEQFF. In DNA, the CDR3 is TGTGCCAGCAGCCCTGACCCGGGGGCCACCCTTACCAACAATGAGCAGTTCTTC.